This TCR beta chain was recorded in a study of blood T cell repertoires in COVID-19. Living in under 30 US areas, the participants were between roughly 18 and 90 years of age. Authors' methods: Amplification of reference gene primers provided the estimated nucleated cell counts. Data came from immunoSEQ multiplex PCR; TCRdb stores just in-frame clones and leaves some out. The V and J calls and clone size were taken over from that table, and D and trimming were inferred from the DNA. The sample shows roughly 240,000 clones, 86% of them seen only once. The receptor was isolated from a woman aged 45-60 years who had recovered from COVID-19. The sample consisted of PBMCs or T cells enriched from blood (not recorded which).

CDR3: CASSALLAGGETQYF. DNA of the CDR3: TGTGCCAGCAGTGCTCTCCTAGCGGGAGGGGAGACCCAGTACTTC. The chain links TRBV2 to TRBJ2-5; 12 bases are shared with TRBD2. V trimming: 4 bases; J trimming: 5 bases; junction bases outside the gene matches: 5. This CDR3 is built from 15 residues. The V gene's germline CDR1 is SNHLY and CDR2 FYNNEI.